This T cell receptor beta chain was found in a study of T-cell reconstitution after alpha-beta-depleted transplantation in children. Germline CDR1 reads LNHDA; CDR2 reads SQIVND (reference sequence). The J segment lost 12 bases and the V segment lost 7 bases, leaving 13 bases of the junction unmatched. The length of the CDR3 is 14 residues. Unique molecular identifiers were incorporated into the prepared TCRbeta library. TCRdb recomputed calls from the PCR reads with MiXCR, one row per CDR3 protein. The table records some 460,000 distinct CDR3 sequences, 16% of them present only once. The sample was PBMCs, mostly from graft donor cells, taken 360 days after TCRalphabeta/CD19-depleted stem cell transplant. This chain links TRBV19 with TRBJ2-2; 8 bases align to TRBD2. The TCR comes from a boy under three years old who had a stem cell transplant for Wiskott-Aldrich syndrome, so the T cells may come from the graft donor. The CDR3 bases are TGTGCCAGTAATCTCGGAGCGGGAGCCTCGAAGCTGTTTTTT. Translating it yields CASNLGAGASKLFF.